What follows are 25 T cell receptor beta chains derived from one specimen sequenced in a study of CD8 T cells in ankylosing spondylitis. TCRdb itself ran the 5' RACE reads through MiXCR, one entry per CDR3 protein. The sample comprises around 250,000 distinct CDR3 sequences, 15% to 20% of which are singletons, and around 32% rests with the top ten. Sequences were obtained from blood, either unsorted or a sorted T cell fraction (not recorded which). Receptors originate from a male donor with ankylosing spondylitis or in good health (not recorded which).

This clonotype was observed a few times. The V call is TRBV6-2 or TRBV6-3, the J call TRBJ1-5, with a tentative D call TRBD1 (5 bases). In germline, CDR1 is MNHEY, CDR2 SVGEGT. CDR3 length equals 16 residues. The germline V and J ends were trimmed by 6 bases and 3 bases, with 18 bases remaining between them. The DNA for the CDR3 is TGTGCCAGCAGCTTCCTCCTGACAGACTACAATCAGCCCCAGCATTTT. It translates to CASSFLLTDYNQPQHF.

The chain joins TRBV12-3 or TRBV12-4 to TRBJ2-3, with TRBD2 matching over 8 bases. The CDR3 contains 14 residues. V shed 8 bases and J 5 bases; nucleotides not matched to a gene: 9. The CDR3 DNA reads as TGTGCCAGCTCAACAGCGGGAGAACAAGATACGCAGTATTTT. Translation: CASSTAGEQDTQYF.

In this sample, this clonotype turned up a few times. The chain uses TRBV27 and TRBJ2-1, with a weak D call TRBD1 (5 bases). Germline V lookup: CDR1 MNHEY, CDR2 SMNVEV (reference sequence). The V end was cut by 5 bases, the J end by 4 bases, with 15 bases between. This CDR3 spans 15 amino acids. The CDR3 spells CASSNTRGYYNEQFF. Written as DNA, the CDR3 is TGTGCCAGCAGTAACACAAGGGGATATTACAATGAGCAGTTCTTC.

The rearrangement joins TRBV30 to TRBJ1-5, with a possible D match to TRBD1 (5 bases). Germline V gives CDR1 GTSNPN, CDR2 SVGIG (reference sequence). Trimming pared 0 bases from V and 3 bases from J, leaving 12 bases between. This CDR3 region has 15 residues. The CDR3: CAWSVGADSNQPQHF. The CDR3 DNA sequence: TGTGCCTGGAGTGTCGGGGCGGATTCCAATCAGCCCCAGCATTTT. Using reference TRBV30 and TRBJ1-5 for the parts outside the CDR3, the full variable domain is SQTIHQWPATLVQPVGSPLSLECTVEGTSNPNLYWYRQAAGRGLQLLFYSVGIGQISSEVPQNLSASRPQDRQFILSSKKLLLSDSGFYLCAWSVGADSNQPQHFGDGTRLSIL.

This clonotype was counted between two and nine times. The V and J genes are TRBV27 and TRBJ1-5, with 9 bases fitting TRBD1. This CDR3 region has 18 residues. Germline V gene lookup returns CDR1 MNHEY and CDR2 SMNVEV (reference sequence). The J segment lost 6 bases and the V segment lost 4 bases, leaving 16 bases of the junction unmatched. CDR3 region: CASSSGQGDPSGGQPQHF. In nucleotides, the CDR3 is TGTGCCAGCAGTTCGGGACAGGGAGACCCGAGCGGGGGTCAGCCCCAGCATTTT.

This clonotype was counted only a few times. The J gene is TRBJ2-7, the V gene TRBV6-1, with TRBD1 as a possible D gene (6 bases). The V end lost 5 bases, the J end lost 7 bases, and 18 bases lay between the germline ends. The CDR3 sequence is 14 residues long. Germline CDR1 MNHNS, CDR2 SASEGT. The CDR3 protein is CASSPTGTLGEQYF. The DNA of the CDR3 is TGTGCCAGCAGTCCCACAGGGACCTTGGGGGAGCAGTACTTC.

This clonotype was detected a few times. V usage is TRBV11-2 and J usage is TRBJ2-2; D not resolved. V shed 7 bases and J shed 7 bases, with 7 bases lying between them. Germline-derived CDR1 and CDR2 are SGHAT and FQNNGV. The CDR3 contains 11 residues. The CDR3 loop reads CASNALGELFF. In nucleotides, the CDR3 is TGTGCCAGCAACGCCCTCGGGGAGCTGTTTTTT.

This clonotype was picked up a small number of times. V gene TRBV7-9 combines with J gene TRBJ2-7; D uncertain. V was clipped by 1 base and J by 2 bases, with 15 bases between them. Germline V gene data show CDR1 as SEHNR and CDR2 as FQNEAQ (reference sequence). This CDR3 contains 16 residues. DNA for the CDR3: TGTGCCAGCAGCTTAGATTGGCGGCCTCTTCCCTACGAGCAGTACTTC. This codes for CASSLDWRPLPYEQYF. The variable domain in full, with the rest retrieved from reference TRBV7-9 and TRBJ2-7, is DTGVSQNPRHKITKRGQNVTFRCDPISEHNRLYWYRQTLGQGPEFLTYFQNEAQLEKSRLLSDRFSAERPKGSFSTLEIQRTEQGDSAMYLCASSLDWRPLPYEQYFGPGTRLTVT.

This clonotype was detected a few times. The rearrangement uses TRBV6-5 and TRBJ2-1; no reliable D call. Germline loops: CDR1 MNHEY, CDR2 SVGAGI. V was trimmed by 2 bases and J by 0 bases, leaving 11 bases between them. This CDR3 is 16 amino acids long. The CDR3 reads CASSYEASSSYNEQFF. Written as DNA, the CDR3 is TGTGCCAGCAGTTACGAGGCCAGCAGCTCCTACAATGAGCAGTTCTTC.

This clonotype occurred many times. This chain links TRBV5-1 with TRBJ2-1; D gene ambiguous. Trimming shortened V by 4 bases and J by 10 bases, and 18 bases separated the two germline ends. Germline CDR1 SGHRS, CDR2 YFSETQ. CDR3 length equals 14 residues. The CDR3 spells CASSIDNAQWEQFF. CDR3 DNA sequence: TGCGCCAGCAGCATAGACAACGCGCAATGGGAGCAGTTCTTC.

The chain recombines TRBV7-9 with TRBJ2-1; TRBD1 matches 8 bases. Germline loops: CDR1 SEHNR, CDR2 FQNEAQ (reference sequence). This CDR3 contains 14 residues. V lost 2 bases and J lost 7; bases outside the gene matches: 4. The CDR3 DNA reads as TGTGCCAGCAGCTTACCAGGGGGCTTAAATGAGCAGTTCTTC. Encoded protein: CASSLPGGLNEQFF.

This clonotype was counted only a few times. V gene TRBV6-5 combines with J gene TRBJ2-5; no firm D call. The CDR3 consists of 13 residues. Trimming took 4 bases from V and 3 from J, leaving 9 bases between them. CDR1 is MNHEY, CDR2 SVGAGI, per germline. The CDR3 region is CASSSVEKETQYF. Written as DNA, the CDR3 is TGTGCCAGCAGTTCCGTCGAAAAAGAGACCCAGTACTTC.

The chain joins TRBV5-5 to TRBJ2-1, with TRBD2 identical over 8 bases. Germline loops: CDR1 SGHKS, CDR2 YYEKEE (reference sequence). V lost 4 bases to trimming and J lost 10 bases; unmatched junction nucleotides: 7. This CDR3 region has 13 residues. This CDR3 reads CASSAGLAVEQFF. The CDR3 region has the DNA TGTGCCAGCAGCGCCGGACTAGCCGTCGAGCAGTTCTTC. The full variable domain, rest sourced from reference TRBV5-5 and TRBJ2-1, is DAGVTQSPTHLIKTRGQQVTLRCSPISGHKSVSWYQQVLGQGPQFIFQYYEKEERGRGNFPDRFSARQFPNYSSELNVNALLLGDSALYLCASSAGLAVEQFFGPGTRLTVL.

In its sample, this clonotype was seen a few times. The genes are TRBV2 and TRBJ2-7; maybe TRBD1 (6 bases). The CDR3 contains 14 residues. V was cut by 1 base and J by 4 bases, with 11 bases left in between. Germline values: CDR1 SNHLY, CDR2 FYNNEI. CDR3 loop: CASSEGGHGYEQYF. CDR3 DNA sequence: TGTGCCAGCAGTGAAGGGGGGCATGGGTACGAGCAGTACTTC.

The rearrangement links TRBV20-1 to TRBJ2-7; D unresolved. The CDR3 is made up of 12 amino acids. Germline CDR1 is DFQATT and CDR2 is SNEGSKA (reference sequence). With 0 bases removed from V and 4 bases from J, the gap between germline ends came to 7 bases. CDR3 DNA sequence: TGCAGTGCTAGAGATGAAGAGTACGAGCAGTACTTC. This codes for CSARDEEYEQYF.

The rearrangement uses TRBV12-3 or TRBV12-4 and TRBJ2-5; D might be TRBD2 (5 bases). This CDR3 is 13 amino acids long. The V end lost 6 bases, the J end lost 8 bases, and 16 bases lay between the germline ends. The CDR3: CASREPSAVTQYF. The CDR3 DNA follows: TGTGCCAGCAGGGAACCCTCAGCGGTCACCCAGTACTTC.

This clonotype was seen just once. The chain joins TRBV19 to TRBJ2-1; 8 positions agree with TRBD2. Germline CDR1 and CDR2: LNHDA and SQIVND (reference sequence). The CDR3 runs to 15 residues. V lost 3 bases to trimming and J lost 9 bases; unmatched junction nucleotides: 10. CDR3 sequence reads: CASSIVLAAGSEQFF. CDR3 sequence (DNA): TGTGCCAGTAGTATTGTACTAGCGGCAGGGAGTGAGCAGTTCTTC.

This clonotype was seen ten or more times. The rearrangement uses TRBV12-3 or TRBV12-4 and TRBJ2-7; 7 nucleotides line up with TRBD1. CDR3 length: 14 residues. After removal of 6 bases from V and 1 base from J, the junction contained 6 bases not matched to a gene. The CDR3 sequence is CASRSGGSSYEQYF. The CDR3 DNA sequence: TGTGCCAGCAGGTCAGGGGGTTCATCCTACGAGCAGTACTTC.

This clonotype appeared a few times. This rearrangement joins TRBV6-1 to TRBJ2-5; 9 positions match TRBD2. The CDR3 has 18 residues. Germline lookup yields CDR1 MNHNS and CDR2 SASEGT. The J segment lost 5 bases and the V segment lost 6 bases, leaving 19 bases of the junction unmatched. CDR3 in DNA: TGTGCCAGCAGCCCTGGGGTCCGTGGAGCGGGAGGTTGGGAGACCCAGTACTTC. It translates to CASSPGVRGAGGWETQYF.

This clonotype came up once. This chain links TRBV12-3 or TRBV12-4 with TRBJ2-5, with 7 bases fitting TRBD1. V was clipped by 4 bases and J by 5 bases; unmatched bases: 10. The CDR3 contains 15 residues. CDR3 loop: CASSSGGRDRETQYF. CDR3 nucleotides: TGTGCCAGCAGTTCAGGGGGAAGGGATCGGGAGACCCAGTACTTC.

The chain joins TRBV4-2 to TRBJ1-1; D call uncertain. Germline CDR1 LGHNA, CDR2 YNFKEQ. The CDR3 extends over 14 amino acids. V lost 5 bases and J lost 1, with 11 bases in between. The chain's CDR3 is CASSESRGNTEAFF. The CDR3 coding sequence is TGTGCCAGCAGCGAGAGTCGGGGGAACACTGAAGCTTTCTTT.

This sequence joins TRBV10-3 and TRBJ2-3; TRBD2 matches at 8 bases. Germline assignment: CDR1 ENHRY and CDR2 SYGVKD. V shed 1 base and J 6 bases; nucleotides not matched to a gene: 6. This CDR3 comprises 15 residues. Written as DNA, the CDR3 is TGTGCCATCAGTGAGTATAAGCGGGAGCTCGATACGCAGTATTTT. Protein sequence: CAISEYKRELDTQYF.

In its sample, this clonotype was seen many times. The rearrangement uses TRBV12-3 or TRBV12-4 and TRBJ2-3, with no clear D. The CDR3 length is 14 residues. Trimming shortened V by 3 bases and J by 0 bases, and 7 bases separated the two germline ends. The CDR3 DNA follows: TGTGCCAGCAGTTTCGTGTCTAGCACAGATACGCAGTATTTT. This encodes CASSFVSSTDTQYF.

The sample holds a few counts of this clonotype. The rearrangement joins TRBV20-1 to TRBJ2-7; D perhaps matches TRBD2 (6 bases). The V and J ends lost 2 bases and 3 bases respectively, with 11 bases between them. In germline, CDR1 is DFQATT, CDR2 SNEGSKA (reference sequence). This CDR3 is built from 13 residues. DNA of the CDR3: TGCAGTGCTAGAAAAAAGGACTACTACGAGCAGTACTTC. Translated, it gives CSARKKDYYEQYF.

This rearrangement joins TRBV4-3 to TRBJ2-7, with TRBD2 matching over 11 bases. The germline V gene has CDR1 LGHNA and CDR2 YSLEER. The CDR3 is 18 amino acids. J gave up 0 bases and V 0 bases, and 7 bases lay outside the gene matches. DNA for the CDR3: TGCGCCAGCAGCCAAGATCGTTTGCTAGCGGGGGGCTCCTACGAGCAGTACTTC. It is translated as CASSQDRLLAGGSYEQYF.